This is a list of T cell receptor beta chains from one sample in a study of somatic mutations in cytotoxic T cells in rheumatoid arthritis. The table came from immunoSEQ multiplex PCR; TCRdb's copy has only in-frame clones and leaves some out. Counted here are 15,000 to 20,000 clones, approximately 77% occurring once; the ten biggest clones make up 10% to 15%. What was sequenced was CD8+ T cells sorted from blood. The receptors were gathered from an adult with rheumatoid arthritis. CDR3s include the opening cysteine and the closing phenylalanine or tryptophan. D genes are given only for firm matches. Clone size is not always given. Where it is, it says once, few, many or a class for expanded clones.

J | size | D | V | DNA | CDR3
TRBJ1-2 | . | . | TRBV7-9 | TGTGCCAGCAGCCCACCCGGGACATTCCTCCTCTTCTTC | CASSPPGTFLLFF
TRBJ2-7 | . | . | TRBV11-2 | TGTGCCAGCAGCCCCAGGGGTAGCTACGAGCAGTACTTC | CASSPRGSYEQYF
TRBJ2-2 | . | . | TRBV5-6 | TGTGCCAGCAGCTTCCCCTCTGGCGGGATATTTGGCGGGGAGCTGTTTTTT | CASSFPSGGIFGGELFF
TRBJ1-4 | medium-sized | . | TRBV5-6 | TGTGCCAGCAGCTTGAGATTTGGGGGGCGCGATGAAAAACTGTTTTTT | CASSLRFGGRDEKLFF
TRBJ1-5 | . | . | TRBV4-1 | TGCGCCAGCAGCCTCCGGGACGAGAATCAGCCCCAGCATTTT | CASSLRDENQPQHF
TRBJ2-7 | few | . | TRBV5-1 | TGCGCCAGCAGCTTAGAAGCCGAGGGAGAGCAGTACTTC | CASSLEAEGEQYF
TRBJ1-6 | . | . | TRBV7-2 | TGTGCCAGCAGCTTAGAGTCGGGCTGGTCACTCTATAATTCACCCCTCCACTTT | CASSLESGWSLYNSPLHF
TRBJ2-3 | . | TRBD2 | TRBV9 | TGTGCCAGCAGCGTGGAACTAGCGGGGGGAGTTACGCAGTATTTT | CASSVELAGGVTQYF
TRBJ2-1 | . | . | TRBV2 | TGTGCCAGCAGTGACCGACTCGGCTCCTACAATGAGCAGTTCTTC | CASSDRLGSYNEQFF
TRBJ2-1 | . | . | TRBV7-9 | TGTGCCAGCAGCGTCCGTGACAATGAGCAGTTCTTC | CASSVRDNEQFF
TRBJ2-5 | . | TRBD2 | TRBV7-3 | TGTGCCAGCAGCCGACAAGCGGGGGGGCCGCAAACCCAGTACTTC | CASSRQAGGPQTQYF
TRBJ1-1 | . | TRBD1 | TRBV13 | TGTGCCAGCCGGGGACAGGGGAACACTGAAGCTTTCTTT | CASRGQGNTEAFF
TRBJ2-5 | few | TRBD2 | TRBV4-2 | TGTGCCAGCAGCATTAGCGGGGGGGCAGAGACCCAGTACTTC | CASSISGGAETQYF
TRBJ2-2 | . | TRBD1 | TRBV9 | TGTGCCAGCAGCGTATCTAACAGGGGGTTGAACACCGGGGAGCTGTTTTTT | CASSVSNRGLNTGELFF
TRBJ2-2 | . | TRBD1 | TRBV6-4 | TGTGCCAGCAGCCCCCGGACAGGGGGGGCCGGGGAGCTGTTTTTT | CASSPRTGGAGELFF
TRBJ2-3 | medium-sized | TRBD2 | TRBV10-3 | TGTGCCATCAGTGAAGCGGGGGGGGGCACAGATACGCAGTATTTT | CAISEAGGGTDTQYF
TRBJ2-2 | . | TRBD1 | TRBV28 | TGTGCCAGCAGTTTACGGCTGGGACAGGGGAACACCGGGGAGCTGTTTTTT | CASSLRLGQGNTGELFF
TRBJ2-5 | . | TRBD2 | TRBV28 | TGTGCCAGCACCTCGTGGGGGGGAGGGAAAGAGACCCAGTACTTC | CASTSWGGGKETQYF
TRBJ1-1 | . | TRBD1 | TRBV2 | TGTGCCAGCAAGGGGGCGACTCCTTTTTCCAGTGAAGCTTTCTTT | CASKGATPFSSEAFF
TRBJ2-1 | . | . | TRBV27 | TGTGCCAGCAGTAGAGGAGGATTGAACAATGAGCAGTTCTTC | CASSRGGLNNEQFF
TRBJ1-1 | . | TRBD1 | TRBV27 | TGTGCCAGCAGTTCCGGGACAGGGGGTGAAGCTTTCTTT | CASSSGTGGEAFF
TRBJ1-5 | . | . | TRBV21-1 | TGTGCCAGCAGTAAACTAGGTAGTAGAGGAGATTATCAGCCCCAGCATTTT | CASSKLGSRGDYQPQHF
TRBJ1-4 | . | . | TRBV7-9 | TGTGCCAGCAGCTTAGACCCGCGGGAAAAACTGTTTTTT | CASSLDPREKLFF
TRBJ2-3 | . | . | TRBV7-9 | TGTGCCAGCAGCAAACAAGAGACTAGCACAGATACGCAGTATTTT | CASSKQETSTDTQYF
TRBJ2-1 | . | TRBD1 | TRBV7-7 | TGTGCTAGCAGCTTAGGAGACAGGGATGAGCAGTTCTTC | CASSLGDRDEQFF
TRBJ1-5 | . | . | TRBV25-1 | TGTGCCAGCAGTGAATGGGGGGGGATGGACAATCAGCCCCAGCATTTT | CASSEWGGMDNQPQHF
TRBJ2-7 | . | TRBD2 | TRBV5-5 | TGTGCCAGCAGCCCGGGGGGCGAGCAGTACTTC | CASSPGGEQYF
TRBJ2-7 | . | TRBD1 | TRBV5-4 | TGTGCCAGCAGCTTGGATGGGACAGCCGCCTACGAGCAGTACTTC | CASSLDGTAAYEQYF
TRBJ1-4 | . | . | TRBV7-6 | TGTGCCAGCAGCCGCGCTTGGGGGGGATATGAAAAACTGTTTTTT | CASSRAWGGYEKLFF